This T cell receptor beta chain is from a study of cytomegalovirus exposure and HLA in healthy donors. Trimming took off 0 bases at V and 0 bases at J, with 18 bases between the two ends. The V gene's germline CDR1 is SGHVS and CDR2 FQNEAQ. The CDR3 is made up of 18 amino acids. The PCR had 60 Vbeta and 13 Jbeta primers. Libraries were prepared by immunoSEQ multiplex PCR; TCRdb keeps only in-frame clonotypes and omits some of them. The table lists 90,000 to 100,000 clones, more than 60% of them singletons. Overall study results and limits: The sole available immune exposure information was CMV serostatus. Donors belonging to an Asian-associated ancestry cluster reportedly showed fewer N-insertions in productive TCRs than the roughly 670-donor mean, according to what a later analysis found. It was shown in a later analysis that HLA-associated TCR beta chains were more clonally expanded than other, equally common chains. A later analysis by the authors found several of the most significant clusters apparently linked to common viral pathogens.

This clone has just one count. Its antigen is not identified. Sequenced material: PBMCs. This chain links TRBV7-8 with TRBJ2-7; D may be TRBD1 (5 bases). This clonotype originated in a man in his sixties in good health and CMV-seropositive. The CDR3 nucleotides read TGTGCCAGCAGCTTAGCGCTTTCGGGTCAGGGTTTCTCCTACGAGCAGTACTTC. Encoded protein: CASSLALSGQGFSYEQYF.